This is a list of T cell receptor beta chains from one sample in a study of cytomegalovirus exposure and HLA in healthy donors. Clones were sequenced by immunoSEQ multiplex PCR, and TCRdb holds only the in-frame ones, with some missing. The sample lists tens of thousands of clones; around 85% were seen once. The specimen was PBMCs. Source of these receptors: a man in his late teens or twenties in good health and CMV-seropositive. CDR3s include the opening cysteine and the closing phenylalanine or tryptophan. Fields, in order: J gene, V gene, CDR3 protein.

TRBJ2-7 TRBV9 CASSAVEGLIHEQYF
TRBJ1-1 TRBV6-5 CASSRVNTEAFF
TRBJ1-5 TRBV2 CASSEDRARVNQPQHF
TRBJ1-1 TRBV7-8 CASSQTTKNTEAFF
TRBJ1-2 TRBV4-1 CASSQVMRTGGHYGYTF
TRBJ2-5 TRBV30 CAWSASQGPQETQYF
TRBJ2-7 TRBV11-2 CASSLAASGTYEQYF
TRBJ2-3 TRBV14 CASSLGQLNTQYF
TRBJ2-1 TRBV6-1 CASGRGLGNEQFF
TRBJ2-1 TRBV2 CARGLAGGSSYNEQFF
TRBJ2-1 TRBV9 CASSASRLASYNEQFF
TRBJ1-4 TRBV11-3 CASSRDRAATNEKLFF
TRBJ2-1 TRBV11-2 CASSLSPFSYNEQFF
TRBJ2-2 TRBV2 CASKGGNTGELFF
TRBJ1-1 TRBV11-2 CASSEDRGRMNTEAFF
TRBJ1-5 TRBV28 CASAGGGGNQPQHF
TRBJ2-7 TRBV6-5 CASSPGEEQYF
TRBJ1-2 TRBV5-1 CASKNAGATRAFGYGYTF
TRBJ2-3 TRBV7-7 CASSSGTGGTDTQYF
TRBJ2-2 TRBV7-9 CASTLTMGAQNTGELFF
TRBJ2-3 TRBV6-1 CASSDFQYDTQYF
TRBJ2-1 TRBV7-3 CASSLGTSEDEQFF
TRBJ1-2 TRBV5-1 CASSLEGRGFFGYTF
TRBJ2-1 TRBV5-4 CASNLGASGGTEQFF
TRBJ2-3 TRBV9 CASSVEDNPGGPSTDTQYF
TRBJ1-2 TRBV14 CASSQDWGPRSNGYTF
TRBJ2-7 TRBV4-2 CASSQDHEGSYEQYF
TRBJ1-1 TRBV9 CASSPMGPAEAFF
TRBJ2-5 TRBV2 CARQGAGGETQYF
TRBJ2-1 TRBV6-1 CASSGFSGSNEQFF
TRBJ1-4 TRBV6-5 CASRGGRIGEKLFF
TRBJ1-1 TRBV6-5 CASTDRLNTEAFF
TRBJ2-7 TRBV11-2 CASSLVAGQGYEQYF
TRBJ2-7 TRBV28 CASSLWDRSSEQYF
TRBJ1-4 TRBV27 CASGTTGQREKLFF
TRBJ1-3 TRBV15 CATSRDQGSGNTIYF
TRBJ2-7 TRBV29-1 CSVDDGGNEQYF
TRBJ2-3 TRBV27 CASSFHRTDTQYF
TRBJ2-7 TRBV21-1 CASSKTDEQYF
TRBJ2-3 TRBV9 CASSVAGVGTDTQYF
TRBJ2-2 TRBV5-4 CASSLVDRGNTGELFF
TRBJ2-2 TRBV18 CASSPPTGGPSGELFF
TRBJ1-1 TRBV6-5 CASSYESGGTEAFF
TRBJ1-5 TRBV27 CASAQDQPQHF
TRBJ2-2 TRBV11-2 CASSGWTGGDTGELFF
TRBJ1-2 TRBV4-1 CASSPTRTGRGGYTF